This T cell receptor (beta chain) originates from a study of blood T cells in healthy people across ages. This CDR3 has 18 residues. For the second PCR, which ran for roughly 6 to 12 cycles, a sample-barcoded 5' primer and a J-beta primer mix were used. TCRdb recomputed calls from the 5' RACE reads with MiXCR, one row per CDR3 protein. The table includes about 930,000 distinct CDR3 sequences, 25% to 35% detected once. This sample also appeared in a second study, on T cells of mothers and their children. From that report: Each mother gave over 8.5 million TCR beta CDR3 reads; each child, about 2.9 million.

The source is a woman in her 40s in good health. This chain joins TRBV12-3 or TRBV12-4 and TRBJ2-5; TRBD2 matches 13 bases. The DNA matches TRBJ2-1 better at its end, which makes the J call doubtful. The sequenced sample was blood. The CDR3 here is CASRRGLAGRQYQETQFF. The CDR3 DNA follows: TGTGCCAGCAGGCGGGGACTAGCGGGGCGACAGTACCAAGAGACCCAGTTCTTC.